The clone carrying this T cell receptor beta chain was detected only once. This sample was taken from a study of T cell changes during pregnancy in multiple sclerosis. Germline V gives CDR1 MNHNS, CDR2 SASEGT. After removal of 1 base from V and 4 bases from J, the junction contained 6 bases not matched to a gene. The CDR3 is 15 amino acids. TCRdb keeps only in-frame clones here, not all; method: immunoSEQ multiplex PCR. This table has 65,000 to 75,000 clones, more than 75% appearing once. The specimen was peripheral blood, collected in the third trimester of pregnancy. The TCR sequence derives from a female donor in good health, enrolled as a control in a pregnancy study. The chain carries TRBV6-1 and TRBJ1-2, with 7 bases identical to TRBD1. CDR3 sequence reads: CASSEGQGIGYGYTF. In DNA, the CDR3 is TGTGCCAGCAGTGAAGGACAGGGTATCGGCTATGGCTACACCTTC.